This T cell receptor (beta chain) was captured in a study of cytomegalovirus exposure and HLA in healthy donors. CDR1 and CDR2 (germline): MNHEY, SMNVEV (reference sequence). V shed 5 bases and J 7 bases; nucleotides not matched to a gene: 8. The CDR3 contains 13 residues. It was with 60 Vbeta and 13 Jbeta primers that the PCR ran. Measured with immunoSEQ multiplex PCR; TCRdb has only the in-frame clones, and not every one. The profile shows about 160,000 clones, around four fifths of them singletons. V usage is TRBV27 and J usage is TRBJ2-7, with TRBD1 matching 7 bases. The receptor was isolated from a woman aged 25 to 45 in good health and CMV-seronegative. Material: PBMCs. The CDR3 DNA reads as TGTGCCAGCAGTCCGAGACAGGGTGGGGAGCAGTACTTC. Its protein is CASSPRQGGEQYF.